Below, 13 T cell receptor beta chains from the same sample are listed, as sequenced in a study of cytomegalovirus exposure and HLA in healthy donors. The PCR was carried out with 60 Vbeta primers and 13 Jbeta primers. Here immunoSEQ multiplex PCR was the method, and the copy in TCRdb shows in-frame clones only, minus some. The sample shows about 170,000 clones, under 80% of them seen only once. The sample taken for sequencing was PBMCs. These receptors were collected from a man between 35 and 55 years old in good health and CMV-seronegative.

The rearrangement uses TRBV14 and TRBJ2-5; D unresolved. The CDR3 loop spans 12 amino acids. V lost 1 base and J lost 11, with 11 bases in between. Germline CDR1 and CDR2: SGHDN and FVKESK. The CDR3 here is CASSQALAAQYF. Here the CDR3 DNA reads TGTGCCAGCAGCCAAGCTTTGGCGGCTCAGTACTTC.

Worth noting for this clone: Additional DNA sequences in this sample encode the identical CDR3. The V call is TRBV27, the J call TRBJ1-2; tentative D call: TRBD1 (6 bases). The germline CDR1 and CDR2 sequences are MNHEY and SMNVEV (reference sequence). V dropped 5 bases and J dropped 2 bases, with 15 bases sitting between them. This CDR3 comprises 15 residues. In DNA form, the CDR3 reads TGTGCCAGCAGTCCAACCCCAACAGGGAACTATGGCTACACCTTC. Protein sequence: CASSPTPTGNYGYTF.

The rearrangement joins TRBV7-3 to TRBJ2-1; perhaps TRBD2 as D (7 bases). Germline lookup yields CDR1 SGHTA and CDR2 FQGTGA. There are 16 residues in the CDR3. The V gene lost 1 base and the J gene lost 8 bases, with 18 bases spanning the gap. In DNA, the CDR3 is TGTGCCAGCAGCTTAAAGGGAGGGACGAGGACAGATGAGCAGTTCTTC. Amino acid sequence: CASSLKGGTRTDEQFF.

This clone has only one observation. The chain carries TRBV15 and TRBJ1-5; D not resolved. This CDR3 spans 12 amino acids. V lost 0 bases and J 7 bases, leaving 4 bases between the germline ends. Germline CDR1 reads LNHNV; CDR2 reads YYDKDF (reference sequence). CDR3 protein: CATSRDQQPQHF. The DNA of the CDR3 is TGTGCCACCAGCAGAGATCAGCAGCCCCAGCATTTT.

This chain connects TRBV19 to TRBJ2-7; TRBD1 matches at 9 bases. V lost 1 base, J lost 4 bases, and 2 bases stayed unmatched. From germline, CDR1 is LNHDA and CDR2 SQIVND (reference sequence). The CDR3 is 14 amino acids. The CDR3, as DNA: TGTGCCAGTAGTATAGGACAGGGGGATTACGAGCAGTACTTC. It translates to CASSIGQGDYEQYF.

This chain joins TRBV5-4 and TRBJ1-5; possible D gene TRBD1, 5 bases. The germline V gene has CDR1 SGHNT and CDR2 YYREEE (reference sequence). There are 14 residues in the CDR3. V was shortened by 7 bases and J by 3 bases, with 14 bases between the two germline ends. CDR3 in amino acids: CASGADGNNQPQHF. The CDR3 region has the DNA TGTGCCAGCGGGGCTGACGGAAACAATCAGCCCCAGCATTTT.

J is TRBJ2-5 and V is TRBV7-2; 10 bases are a match to TRBD2. Per the germline V gene, CDR1 is SGHTA and CDR2 is FQGNSA. Losses at the gene ends were 3 bases for V and 4 bases for J; bases not matched to a gene: 11. CDR3 length: 17 residues. In DNA, the CDR3 is TGTGCCAGCAGCTTGGGCTTCTCAGCGGGAGGGCGAGAGACCCAGTACTTC. Translated, it gives CASSLGFSAGGRETQYF.

The chain uses TRBV5-1 and TRBJ1-1; D gene uncertain. V lost 1 base to trimming and J lost 3 bases, with 10 bases between them. The CDR3 contains 14 residues. Germline-derived CDR1 and CDR2 are SGHRS and YFSETQ. The CDR3 DNA reads as TGCGCCAGCAGCTTGCGATCCACGGACACTGAAGCTTTCTTT. Its protein is CASSLRSTDTEAFF.

Only a few counts were recorded for this clone. The chain recombines TRBV7-8 with TRBJ1-1; no reliable D call. The length of the CDR3 is 15 residues. Germline V CDR1 and CDR2: SGHVS, FQNEAQ. V lost 7 bases to trimming and J lost 1 base, with 16 bases between them. The CDR3 coding sequence is TGTGCCAGCAACCTTTATCGGGATAAGAACACTGAAGCTTTCTTT. Its translation is CASNLYRDKNTEAFF.

This clone came up a few times. The J gene is TRBJ2-1, the V gene TRBV7-9, with TRBD2 matching 14 bases. This CDR3 is 14 amino acids long. Looked up from germline, CDR1 is SEHNR and CDR2 is FQNEAQ (reference sequence). The V segment lost 6 bases and the J segment 15 bases; nucleotides outside the gene matches: 10. CDR3: CASRTGTSGSRLFF. The CDR3 nucleotides are TGTGCCAGCAGGACCGGGACTAGCGGGAGCAGGCTGTTCTTC.

The chain uses TRBV5-6 and TRBJ1-3, with TRBD1 matching over 8 bases. Germline loops: CDR1 SGHDT, CDR2 YYEEEE. The CDR3 extends over 17 amino acids. Trimming cost V 0 bases and J 4 bases; bases outside gene matches: 9. CDR3: CASSLGPTGAQGNTIYF. In DNA, the CDR3 is TGTGCCAGCAGCTTGGGACCGACAGGGGCCCAAGGAAACACCATATATTTT.

This clone was seen more than once but under ten times. The chain joins TRBV5-4 to TRBJ2-3; 11 bases fit TRBD2. This CDR3 is 16 amino acids long. V was clipped by 1 base and J by 3 bases; unmatched bases: 4. The germline CDR1 and CDR2 sequences are SGHNT and YYREEE (reference sequence). The CDR3 protein is CASSLFASGGTDTQYF. The CDR3 nucleotides read TGTGCCAGCAGCTTGTTCGCTAGCGGGGGGACAGATACGCAGTATTTT.

The sample holds one count of this clone. This rearrangement joins TRBV29-1 to TRBJ2-3; 8 bases fit TRBD1. The CDR3 has 12 amino acids. Germline CDR1 is SQVTM and CDR2 is ANQGSEA. After removal of 7 bases from V and 4 bases from J, the junction contained 4 bases not matched to a gene. The CDR3 nucleotides are TGCAGCGCAGGACAGGGAGCAGATACGCAGTATTTT. It specifies CSAGQGADTQYF.